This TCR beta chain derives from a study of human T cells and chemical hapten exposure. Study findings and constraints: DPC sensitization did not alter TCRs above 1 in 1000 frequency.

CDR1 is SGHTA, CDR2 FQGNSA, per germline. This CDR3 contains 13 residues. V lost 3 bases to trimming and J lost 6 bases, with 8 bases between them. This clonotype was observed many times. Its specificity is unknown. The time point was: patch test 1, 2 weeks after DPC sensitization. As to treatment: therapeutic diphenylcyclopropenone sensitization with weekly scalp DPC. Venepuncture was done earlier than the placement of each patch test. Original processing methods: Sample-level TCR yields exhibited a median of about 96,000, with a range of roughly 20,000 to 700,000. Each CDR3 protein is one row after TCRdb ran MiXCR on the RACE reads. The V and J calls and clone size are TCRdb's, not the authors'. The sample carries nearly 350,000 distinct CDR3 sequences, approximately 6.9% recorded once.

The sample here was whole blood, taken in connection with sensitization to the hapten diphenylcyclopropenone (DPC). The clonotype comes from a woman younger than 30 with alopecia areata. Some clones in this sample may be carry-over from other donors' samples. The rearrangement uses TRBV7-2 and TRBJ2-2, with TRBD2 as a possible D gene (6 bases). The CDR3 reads CASSFAGSGELFF. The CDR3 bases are TGTGCCAGCAGCTTCGCGGGATCCGGGGAGCTGTTTTTT.